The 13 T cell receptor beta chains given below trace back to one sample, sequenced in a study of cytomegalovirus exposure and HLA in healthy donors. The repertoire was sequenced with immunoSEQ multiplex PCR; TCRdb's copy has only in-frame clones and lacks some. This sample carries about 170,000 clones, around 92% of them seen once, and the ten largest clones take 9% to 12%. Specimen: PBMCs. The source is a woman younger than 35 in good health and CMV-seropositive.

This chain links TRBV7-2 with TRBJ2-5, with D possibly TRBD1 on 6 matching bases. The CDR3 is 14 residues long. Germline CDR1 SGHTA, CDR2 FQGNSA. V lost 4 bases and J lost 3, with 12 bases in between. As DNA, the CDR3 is TGTGCCAGCAGCTCAGGGACAATCAAAGAGACCCAGTACTTC. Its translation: CASSSGTIKETQYF.

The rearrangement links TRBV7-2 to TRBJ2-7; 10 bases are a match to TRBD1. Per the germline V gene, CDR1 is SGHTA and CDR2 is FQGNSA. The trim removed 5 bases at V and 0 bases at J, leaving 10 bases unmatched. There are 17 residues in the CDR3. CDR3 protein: CASSPVGTGAISYEQYF. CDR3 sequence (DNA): TGTGCCAGCAGCCCCGTGGGGACAGGGGCTATCTCCTACGAGCAGTACTTC.

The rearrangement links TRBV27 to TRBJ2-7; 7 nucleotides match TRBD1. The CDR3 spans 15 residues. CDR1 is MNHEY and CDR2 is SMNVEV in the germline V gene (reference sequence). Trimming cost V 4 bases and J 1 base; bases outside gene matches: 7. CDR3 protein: CASSYRTGLSYEQYF. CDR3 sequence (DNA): TGTGCCAGCAGTTACCGGACAGGTTTATCCTACGAGCAGTACTTC.

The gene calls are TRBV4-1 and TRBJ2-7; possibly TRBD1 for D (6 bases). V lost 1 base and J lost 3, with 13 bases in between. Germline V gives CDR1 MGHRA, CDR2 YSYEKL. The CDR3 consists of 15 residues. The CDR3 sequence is CASSQAGRGGYEQYF. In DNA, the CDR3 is TGCGCCAGCAGCCAAGCCGGCAGGGGCGGCTACGAGCAGTACTTC.

For the CDR3, the DNA is TGTGCCAGCAGATCTAGCGGGAAGAGCTCCTACAATGAGCAGTTCTTC. Residues: CASRSSGKSSYNEQFF. This chain joins TRBV27 and TRBJ2-1; 9 bases agree with TRBD2. Germline CDR1 and CDR2: MNHEY and SMNVEV (reference sequence). The CDR3 runs 16 residues. The trim removed 6 bases at V and 0 bases at J, leaving 6 bases unmatched.

The CDR3 nucleotides read TGTGCCAGCAGCCAAGCGGGAGTTACAGATACGCAGTATTTT. It yields the protein CASSQAGVTDTQYF. J is TRBJ2-3 and V is TRBV11-3, with TRBD2 matching over 8 bases. Germline loops: CDR1 SGHNT, CDR2 YENEEA. The CDR3 length is 14 residues. Losses at the gene ends were 5 bases for V and 3 bases for J; bases not matched to a gene: 4.

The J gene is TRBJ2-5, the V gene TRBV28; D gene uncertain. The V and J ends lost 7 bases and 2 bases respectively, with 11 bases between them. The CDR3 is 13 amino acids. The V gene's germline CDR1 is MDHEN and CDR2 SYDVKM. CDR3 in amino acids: CASNPYVQETQYF. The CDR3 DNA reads TGTGCCAGCAATCCGTATGTTCAAGAGACCCAGTACTTC.

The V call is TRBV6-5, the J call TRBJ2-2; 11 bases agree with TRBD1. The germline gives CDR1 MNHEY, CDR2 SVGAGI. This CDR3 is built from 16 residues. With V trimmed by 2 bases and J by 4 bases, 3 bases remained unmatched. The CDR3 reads CASSYLGQGATGELFF. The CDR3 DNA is TGTGCCAGCAGTTACCTCGGACAGGGGGCCACCGGGGAGCTGTTTTTT.

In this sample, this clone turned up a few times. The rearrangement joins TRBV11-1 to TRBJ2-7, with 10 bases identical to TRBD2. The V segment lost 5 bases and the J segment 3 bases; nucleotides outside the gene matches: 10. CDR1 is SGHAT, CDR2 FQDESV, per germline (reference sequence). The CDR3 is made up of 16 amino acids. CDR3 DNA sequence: TGTGCCAGCAGCCCCACAGGACTAGCGGACATCTACGAGCAGTACTTC. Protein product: CASSPTGLADIYEQYF.

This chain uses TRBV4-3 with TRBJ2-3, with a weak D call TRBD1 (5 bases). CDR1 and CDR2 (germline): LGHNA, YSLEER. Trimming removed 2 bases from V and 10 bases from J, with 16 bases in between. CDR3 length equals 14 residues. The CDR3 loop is CASSQTPGLDAQYF. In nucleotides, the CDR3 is TGCGCCAGCAGCCAAACCCCAGGGTTGGATGCGCAGTATTTT.

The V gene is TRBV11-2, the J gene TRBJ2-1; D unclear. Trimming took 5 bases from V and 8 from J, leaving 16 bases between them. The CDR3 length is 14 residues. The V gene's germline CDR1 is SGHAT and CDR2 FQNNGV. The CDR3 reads CASSRFMEIHEQFF. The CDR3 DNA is TGTGCCAGCAGCCGTTTTATGGAGATCCATGAGCAGTTCTTC.

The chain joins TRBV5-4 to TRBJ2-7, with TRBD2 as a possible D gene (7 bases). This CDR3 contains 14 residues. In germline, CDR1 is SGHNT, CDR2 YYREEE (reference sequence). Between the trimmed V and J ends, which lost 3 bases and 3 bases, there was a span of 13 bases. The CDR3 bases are TGTGCCAGCAGCTCCAGCGGGACAATCTACGAGCAGTACTTC. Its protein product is CASSSSGTIYEQYF.

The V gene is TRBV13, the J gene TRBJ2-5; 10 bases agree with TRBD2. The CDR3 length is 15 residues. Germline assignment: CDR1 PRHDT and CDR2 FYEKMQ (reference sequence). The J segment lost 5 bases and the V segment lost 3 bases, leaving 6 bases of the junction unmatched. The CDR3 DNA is TGTGCCAGCAGCTTCTCCCCGACTAGCGGGGAGACCCAGTACTTC. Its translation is CASSFSPTSGETQYF. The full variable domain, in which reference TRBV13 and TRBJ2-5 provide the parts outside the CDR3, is AAGVIQSPRHLIKEKRETATLKCYPIPRHDTVYWYQQGPGQDPQFLISFYEKMQSDKGSIPDRFSAQQFSDYHSELNMSSLELGDSALYFCASSFSPTSGETQYFGPGTRLLVL.